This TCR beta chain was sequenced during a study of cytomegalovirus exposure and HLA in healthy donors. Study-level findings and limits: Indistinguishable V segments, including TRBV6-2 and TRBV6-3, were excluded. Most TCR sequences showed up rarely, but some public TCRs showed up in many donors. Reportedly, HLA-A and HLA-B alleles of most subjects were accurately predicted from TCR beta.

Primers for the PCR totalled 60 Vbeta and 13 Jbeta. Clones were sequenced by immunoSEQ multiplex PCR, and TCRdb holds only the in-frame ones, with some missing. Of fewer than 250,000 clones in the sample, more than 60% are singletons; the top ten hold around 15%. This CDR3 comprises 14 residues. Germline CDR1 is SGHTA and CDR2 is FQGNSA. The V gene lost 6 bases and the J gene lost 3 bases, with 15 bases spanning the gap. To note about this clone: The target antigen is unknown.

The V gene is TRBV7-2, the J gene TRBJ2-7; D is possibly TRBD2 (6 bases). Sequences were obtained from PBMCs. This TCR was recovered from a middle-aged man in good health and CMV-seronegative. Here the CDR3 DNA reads TGTGCCAGCAGTGATAGTGGGACTTTCTACGAGCAGTACTTC. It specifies CASSDSGTFYEQYF.